The next 20 T cell receptor beta chains were all read from a single sample in a study of shared clonotypes between healthy human individuals. Sequencing was performed with immunoSEQ multiplex PCR; in TCRdb, only in-frame clones are kept and a portion is missing. This table has more than 1,200,000 clones, 98% appearing once. The source material was naive CD4+ T cells sorted from blood. The subset: CD45RA+ positively selected. Receptors originate from a man aged 25-40 years in good health.

This chain uses TRBV5-1 with TRBJ1-4; D not certain. The CDR3 covers 15 residues. The germline gives CDR1 SGHRS, CDR2 YFSETQ. V lost 4 bases, J lost 4 bases, and 14 bases lay in between. The DNA for the CDR3 is TGCGCCAGCAGCACCTTGGGCGGAAGTAATGAAAAACTGTTTTTT. As protein: CASSTLGGSNEKLFF.

This clone was observed once. The chain combines TRBV28 with TRBJ2-3; 11 bases are shared with TRBD2. V lost 6 bases to trimming and J lost 4 bases; unmatched junction nucleotides: 9. Germline lookup yields CDR1 MDHEN and CDR2 SYDVKM. The CDR3 is 16 residues long. In DNA form, the CDR3 reads TGTGCCAGCAGACCGATACTAGCGGGAGAGTCAGATACGCAGTATTTT. It codes for CASRPILAGESDTQYF.

This clone was counted a single time. The V gene is TRBV5-1, the J gene TRBJ2-2; TRBD2 matches at 10 bases. CDR1 and CDR2 (germline): SGHRS, YFSETQ. The CDR3 extends over 17 amino acids. V lost 0 bases and J lost 5; bases outside the gene matches: 7. The CDR3 here is CASSLEWTSGTTGELFF. CDR3 bases: TGCGCCAGCAGCTTGGAATGGACTAGCGGTACTACCGGGGAGCTGTTTTTT.

This rearrangement joins TRBV4-1 to TRBJ2-7; TRBD1 matches 9 bases. This CDR3 region has 16 residues. Trimming removed 3 bases from V and 6 bases from J; junction bases left unmatched: 12. Germline CDR1 is MGHRA and CDR2 is YSYEKL. The chain's CDR3 is CASSHVGDRVRVEQYF. CDR3 coding DNA: TGCGCCAGCAGCCATGTGGGGGACAGGGTGAGGGTCGAGCAGTACTTC.

The rearrangement links TRBV4-1 to TRBJ2-1; D is unclear. The germline V gene has CDR1 MGHRA and CDR2 YSYEKL. The V gene lost 0 bases and the J gene lost 10 bases, with 16 bases spanning the gap. This CDR3 region has 15 residues. This CDR3 reads CASSQDPTPVDEQFF. As DNA, the CDR3 is TGCGCCAGCAGCCAAGATCCAACCCCGGTGGACGAGCAGTTCTTC.

The chain couples TRBV7-6 to TRBJ2-5; 8 positions match TRBD1. The germline V gene has CDR1 SGHVS and CDR2 FNYEAQ. J was trimmed by 4 bases and V by 1 base; bases with no gene match: 2. The CDR3 consists of 14 residues. The CDR3 reads CASSLGTGTETQYF. CDR3 nucleotides: TGTGCCAGCAGCTTAGGGACAGGGACAGAGACCCAGTACTTC.

The rearrangement links TRBV4-2 to TRBJ1-2; 7 nucleotides match TRBD1. Germline V gene data show CDR1 as LGHNA and CDR2 as YNFKEQ. The CDR3 is made up of 15 amino acids. The J segment lost 7 bases and the V segment lost 1 base, leaving 9 bases of the junction unmatched. Here the CDR3 DNA reads TGTGCCAGCAGCCAAGGAGACAGGGCGCGGGGTGGCTACACCTTC. This codes for CASSQGDRARGGYTF.

V usage is TRBV6-4 and J usage is TRBJ2-3; no reliable D call. V was cut by 0 bases and J by 0 bases, with 19 bases left in between. CDR1 is MRHNA and CDR2 is SNTAGT in the germline V gene. This CDR3 has 19 residues. Written as DNA, the CDR3 is TGTGCCAGCAGTGACTCTTTCATTCATTTGCGAACCAGCACAGATACGCAGTATTTT. Residues: CASSDSFIHLRTSTDTQYF.

The chain carries TRBV28 and TRBJ2-5, with D possibly TRBD1 on 5 matching bases. The CDR3 is 14 residues long. Germline V gene lookup returns CDR1 MDHEN and CDR2 SYDVKM. V dropped 7 bases and J dropped 2 bases, with 14 bases sitting between them. DNA of the CDR3: TGTGCCAGCACCCAAGGGGCAGAGCAAGAGACCCAGTACTTC. It specifies CASTQGAEQETQYF.

This sequence joins TRBV27 and TRBJ1-2, with 11 nucleotides matching TRBD1. CDR1 MNHEY and CDR2 SMNVEV come from the germline V gene (reference sequence). Trimming took 7 bases from V and 2 from J; bases not matched to a gene: 6. The CDR3 has 15 amino acids. The CDR3, as DNA: TGTGCCAGCACCACAGGGACAGGGGGGAACTATGGCTACACCTTC. It specifies CASTTGTGGNYGYTF.

The J gene is TRBJ2-6, the V gene TRBV19; possible D gene TRBD1, 6 bases. The germline CDR1 and CDR2 sequences are LNHDA and SQIVND (reference sequence). The CDR3 length is 17 residues. V lost 5 bases and J lost 4, with 18 bases in between. CDR3 protein: CASSQVQGLGGANVLTF. Here the CDR3 DNA reads TGTGCCAGTAGTCAAGTACAGGGTTTAGGAGGGGCCAACGTCCTGACTTTC.

The chain combines TRBV9 with TRBJ2-2, with D unresolved. Germline loops: CDR1 SGDLS, CDR2 YYNGEE. Trimming shortened V by 0 bases and J by 6 bases, and 3 bases separated the two germline ends. CDR3 length equals 12 residues. The CDR3 region is CASSVAPGELFF. The CDR3 region has the DNA TGTGCCAGCAGCGTAGCCCCCGGGGAGCTGTTTTTT.

The J gene is TRBJ2-1, the V gene TRBV28; 8 nucleotides agree with TRBD2. The CDR3 loop spans 15 amino acids. CDR1 MDHEN and CDR2 SYDVKM come from the germline V gene. The ends lost 2 bases at V and 6 bases at J; junction bases unmatched: 6. CDR3 nucleotide sequence: TGTGCCAGCAGTTTAATCGGGAGGGGTGGCAATGAGCAGTTCTTC. Encoded protein: CASSLIGRGGNEQFF.

This sequence joins TRBV6-5 and TRBJ1-1; no reliable D call. The V end was cut by 2 bases, the J end by 4 bases, with 11 bases between. The CDR3 length is 14 residues. The germline CDR1 and CDR2 sequences are MNHEY and SVGAGI. The CDR3 spells CASSYSSVATEAFF. In nucleotides, the CDR3 is TGTGCCAGCAGTTACAGCTCTGTCGCCACTGAAGCTTTCTTT.

This chain connects TRBV28 to TRBJ2-2; D ambiguous. V was pared by 8 bases and J by 0 bases, with 10 bases between. Germline V gene lookup returns CDR1 MDHEN and CDR2 SYDVKM. This CDR3 has 14 amino acids. The CDR3 region is CASFWRSNTGELFF. Written as DNA, the CDR3 is TGTGCCAGCTTCTGGAGATCGAACACCGGGGAGCTGTTTTTT.

The chain is built from TRBV6-1 and TRBJ2-7; D not certain. V was trimmed by 7 bases and J by 1 base, leaving 11 bases between them. There are 13 residues in the CDR3. CDR1 and CDR2 from the germline V gene are MNHNS and SASEGT. The CDR3 reads CASKDVTSYEQYF. CDR3 DNA: TGTGCCAGCAAAGACGTCACATCCTACGAGCAGTACTTC.

In its sample, this clone was seen once. The sample holds other DNA sequences that translate to the same CDR3. V usage is TRBV6-5 and J usage is TRBJ1-5; tentatively, D is TRBD1 (5 bases). CDR1 and CDR2 (germline): MNHEY, SVGAGI. V shed 3 bases and J shed 7 bases, with 10 bases lying between them. This CDR3 has 13 amino acids. The CDR3 coding sequence is TGTGCCAGCAGTTATGGGGGAGGCCAGCCCCAGCATTTT. It is translated as CASSYGGGQPQHF.

This chain connects TRBV5-1 to TRBJ2-5; TRBD2 matches 8 bases. In germline, CDR1 is SGHRS, CDR2 YFSETQ. The CDR3 covers 17 residues. V gave up 0 bases and J gave up 5 bases; unmatched junction bases: 12. CDR3 in DNA: TGCGCCAGCAGCTTGGCCGCTAGCGGGTTTTCGGCCGAGACCCAGTACTTC. This translates into CASSLAASGFSAETQYF.

The chain recombines TRBV19 with TRBJ2-3; TRBD1 matches at 10 bases. This CDR3 has 16 residues. Per the germline V gene, CDR1 is LNHDA and CDR2 is SQIVND (reference sequence). The V gene end was trimmed by 7 bases and the J gene end by 5 bases; junction bases not matched to a gene: 12. CDR3 in DNA: TGTGCCAGTACCAATGACAGGGGGCGCCCACTAGATACGCAGTATTTT. This encodes CASTNDRGRPLDTQYF. Combining the CDR3 with reference TRBV19 and TRBJ2-3 gives the whole variable domain DGGITQSPKYLFRKEGQNVTLSCEQNLNHDAMYWYRQDPGQGLRLIYYSQIVNDFQKGDIAEGYSVSREKKESFPLTVTSAQKNPTAFYLCASTNDRGRPLDTQYFGPGTRLTVL.

The chain links TRBV2 to TRBJ2-7; D is unclear. Looked up from germline, CDR1 is SNHLY and CDR2 is FYNNEI. Trimming cost V 8 bases and J 2 bases, with 13 bases left between them. The CDR3 is made up of 13 amino acids. In DNA form, the CDR3 reads TGTGCCAGCGGCATCAGGTATCCCTACGAGCAGTACTTC. It encodes CASGIRYPYEQYF.